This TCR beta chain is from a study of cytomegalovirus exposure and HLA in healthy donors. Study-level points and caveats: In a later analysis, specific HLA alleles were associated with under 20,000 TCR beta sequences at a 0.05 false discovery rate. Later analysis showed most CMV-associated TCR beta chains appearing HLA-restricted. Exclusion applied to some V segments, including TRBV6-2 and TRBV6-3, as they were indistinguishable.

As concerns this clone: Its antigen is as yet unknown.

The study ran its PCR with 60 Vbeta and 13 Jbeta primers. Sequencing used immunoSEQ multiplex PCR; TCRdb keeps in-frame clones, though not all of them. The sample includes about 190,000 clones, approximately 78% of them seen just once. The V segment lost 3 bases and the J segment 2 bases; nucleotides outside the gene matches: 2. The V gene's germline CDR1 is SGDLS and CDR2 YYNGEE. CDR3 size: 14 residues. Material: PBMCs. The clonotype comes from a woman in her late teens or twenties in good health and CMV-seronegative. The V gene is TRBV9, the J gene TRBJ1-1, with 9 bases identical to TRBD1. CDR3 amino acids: CASSEGQGNTEAFF. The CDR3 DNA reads TGTGCCAGCAGCGAGGGACAGGGTAACACTGAAGCTTTCTTT.